The 32 T cell receptor beta chains in this list originate from one sample, sequenced in a study of blood T cell repertoires in COVID-19. Produced via immunoSEQ multiplex PCR; TCRdb's table is partial and in-frame only. This table holds about 200,000 clones, around four fifths found once. Sequencing was carried out using PBMCs or T cells enriched from blood (not recorded which). These receptor sequences come from a man aged 35 to 55 who had recovered from COVID-19.

V is TRBV15 and J is TRBJ1-1, with a weak D call TRBD1 (6 bases). The V and J ends lost 8 bases and 7 bases respectively, with 20 bases between them. The CDR3 consists of 14 residues. CDR1 is LNHNV, CDR2 YYDKDF, per germline (reference sequence). CDR3 residues: CATGMGGRLSEAFF. CDR3 DNA sequence: TGTGCCACCGGAATGGGGGGGCGATTAAGTGAAGCTTTCTTT. Drawing the rest from reference TRBV15 and TRBJ1-1, the complete variable domain is DAMVIQNPRYQVTQFGKPVTLSCSQTLNHNVMYWYQQKSSQAPKLLFHYYDKDFNNEADTPDNFQSRRPNTSFCFLDIRSPGLGDTAMYLCATGMGGRLSEAFFGQGTRLTVV.

The CDR3 reads CASSYNLGASGANVLTF. CDR3 coding DNA: TGTGCCAGCAGCTATAACCTTGGGGCCTCTGGGGCCAACGTCCTGACTTTC. The J gene is TRBJ2-6, the V gene TRBV9; D is perhaps TRBD1 (5 bases). The CDR3 has 17 residues. Trimming left V 4 bases short and J 0 bases short, with 14 bases between. Germline-derived CDR1 and CDR2 are SGDLS and YYNGEE. Complete variable domain (other parts from reference TRBV9 and TRBJ2-6): DSGVTQTPKHLITATGQRVTLRCSPRSGDLSVYWYQQSLDQGLQFLIQYYNGEERAKGNILERFSAQQFPDLHSELNLSSLELGDSALYFCASSYNLGASGANVLTFGAGSRLTVL.

The table lists this clone with a few counts. The chain couples TRBV30 to TRBJ1-6, with D unresolved. The CDR3 sequence is 14 residues long. V was shortened by 0 bases and J by 6 bases, with 9 bases between the two germline ends. Germline V CDR1 and CDR2: GTSNPN, SVGIG (reference sequence). The CDR3 DNA is TGTGCCTGGAGTGTGGGAGGAACTAATTCACCCCTCCACTTT. Amino acids: CAWSVGGTNSPLHF.

This chain connects TRBV28 to TRBJ1-2; no clear D gene. The CDR3 loop spans 16 amino acids. V lost 3 bases and J lost 6, with 20 bases in between. Germline values: CDR1 MDHEN, CDR2 SYDVKM. CDR3 nucleotide sequence: TGTGCCAGCAGTTTCGGGAGGAGCCCCCTTGGGGATGGCTACACCTTC. Translation gives CASSFGRSPLGDGYTF.

This clone was counted between two and nine times. The chain joins TRBV14 to TRBJ2-1, with a weak D call TRBD1 (6 bases). The CDR3 is 14 residues long. Germline CDR1 and CDR2: SGHDN and FVKESK. Trimming left V 4 bases short and J 8 bases short, with 15 bases between. CDR3 loop: CASSPNQQGYEQFF. The CDR3 nucleotides read TGTGCCAGCAGCCCAAACCAACAGGGCTATGAGCAGTTCTTC. Using reference TRBV14 and TRBJ2-1 for the parts outside the CDR3, the full variable domain is EAGVTQFPSHSVIEKGQTVTLRCDPISGHDNLYWYRRVMGKEIKFLLHFVKESKQDESGMPNNRFLAERTGGTYSTLKVQPAELEDSGVYFCASSPNQQGYEQFFGPGTRLTVL.

CDR3 amino acids: CASRVGGGKYEQYF. For the CDR3, the DNA is TGTGCCAGCAGGGTCGGCGGGGGCAAGTACGAGCAGTACTTC. This rearrangement joins TRBV6-5 to TRBJ2-7; D may be TRBD2 (7 bases). Trimming cost V 6 bases and J 4 bases, with 16 bases left between them. This CDR3 region has 14 residues. The germline CDR1 and CDR2 sequences are MNHEY and SVGAGI.

V usage is TRBV2 and J usage is TRBJ1-6; D gene uncertain. The CDR3 runs 15 residues. CDR1 and CDR2 (germline): SNHLY, FYNNEI. Trimming took off 2 bases at V and 7 bases at J, with 12 bases between the two ends. The CDR3 reads CASSEQAGGNSPLHF. The CDR3 DNA follows: TGTGCCAGCAGTGAACAGGCCGGTGGGAATTCACCCCTCCACTTT.

This clone was seen a single time. CDR3 amino acids: CASSFLPGHTGELFF. For the CDR3, the DNA is TGTGCCAGCAGTTTTCTCCCCGGTCACACCGGGGAGCTGTTTTTT. The chain uses TRBV27 and TRBJ2-2; D unresolved. The CDR3 is 15 residues long. Trimming pared 3 bases from V and 3 bases from J, leaving 11 bases between. The V gene's germline CDR1 is MNHEY and CDR2 SMNVEV (reference sequence).

The chain couples TRBV7-3 to TRBJ2-3; a weak D match, TRBD2 (5 bases). Germline V lookup: CDR1 SGHTA, CDR2 FQGTGA. The CDR3 has 16 residues. Trimming shortened V by 1 base and J by 2 bases, and 13 bases separated the two germline ends. The CDR3 DNA reads TGTGCCAGCAGCTTAAAAGTGGGCGGACTCACAGATACGCAGTATTTT. Its translation: CASSLKVGGLTDTQYF. Supplemented by reference TRBV7-3 and TRBJ2-3, the full variable domain reads GAGVSQTPSNKVTEKGKYVELRCDPISGHTALYWYRQSLGQGPEFLIYFQGTGAADDSGLPNDRFFAVRPEGSVSTLKIQRTERGDSAVYLCASSLKVGGLTDTQYFGPGTRLTVL.

Details on this clone: This sample includes further DNA sequences coding for the same CDR3. The rearrangement links TRBV19 to TRBJ1-1, with D unclear. From germline, CDR1 is LNHDA and CDR2 SQIVND (reference sequence). V was clipped by 1 base and J by 1 base, with 7 bases between them. This CDR3 is 14 amino acids long. The CDR3 reads CASSIVPGNTEAFF. CDR3 coding DNA: TGTGCCAGTAGTATAGTGCCAGGGAACACTGAAGCTTTCTTT.

This clone showed up just once. This chain uses TRBV12-3 or TRBV12-4 with TRBJ2-5; D not certain. Between the trimmed V and J ends, which lost 6 bases and 0 bases, there was a span of 5 bases. The CDR3 contains 12 residues. The CDR3 protein is CASSPYQETQYF. CDR3 coding DNA: TGTGCCAGCAGCCCGTACCAAGAGACCCAGTACTTC.

The V and J genes are TRBV18 and TRBJ2-5, with TRBD2 identical over 7 bases. The CDR3 is 15 amino acids. The germline CDR1 and CDR2 sequences are KGHSH and LQKENI. V was clipped by 0 bases and J by 5 bases; unmatched bases: 6. The CDR3 loop is CASSPPGGRLETQYF. The CDR3 DNA reads as TGTGCCAGCTCACCACCGGGAGGGCGGCTCGAGACCCAGTACTTC.

This chain links TRBV5-1 with TRBJ1-2, with D hard to call. The CDR3 is made up of 13 amino acids. Germline V CDR1 and CDR2: SGHRS, YFSETQ. The V and J ends lost 0 bases and 5 bases respectively, with 8 bases between them. The CDR3 DNA is TGCGCCAGCAGCTTGGCGGGTTCTTATGGCTACACCTTC. This codes for CASSLAGSYGYTF.

The rearrangement joins TRBV19 to TRBJ1-2; 7 nucleotides match TRBD1. With 4 bases clipped from V and 2 bases from J, the junction kept 4 bases outside the gene matches. Germline V gene lookup returns CDR1 LNHDA and CDR2 SQIVND (reference sequence). The CDR3 totals 14 residues. The CDR3 sequence: CASSTRGRNYGYTF. CDR3 DNA sequence: TGTGCCAGTAGTACCAGGGGGAGGAACTATGGCTACACCTTC. The whole variable domain, filled in from reference TRBV19 and TRBJ1-2, reads DGGITQSPKYLFRKEGQNVTLSCEQNLNHDAMYWYRQDPGQGLRLIYYSQIVNDFQKGDIAEGYSVSREKKESFPLTVTSAQKNPTAFYLCASSTRGRNYGYTFGSGTRLTVV.

This clone is a singleton in its sample. The rearrangement links TRBV28 to TRBJ2-1, with D hard to call. V was trimmed by 7 bases and J by 0 bases, leaving 7 bases between them. Per the germline V gene, CDR1 is MDHEN and CDR2 is SYDVKM. CDR3 length equals 13 residues. CDR3 protein: CASTISSYNEQFF. The CDR3 nucleotides read TGTGCCAGCACGATCAGCTCCTACAATGAGCAGTTCTTC.

The V and J genes are TRBV7-3 and TRBJ1-3; TRBD1 agrees at 8 bases. The germline CDR1 and CDR2 sequences are SGHTA and FQGTGA. Trimming cost V 1 base and J 4 bases; bases outside gene matches: 6. This CDR3 has 16 amino acids. The CDR3 loop is CASSLICRDRGNTIYF. Here the CDR3 DNA reads TGTGCCAGCAGCTTAATTTGTCGGGACAGGGGAAACACCATATATTTT.

V and J are TRBV10-3 and TRBJ2-1; D gene unclear. Trimming removed 5 bases at V and 10 bases at J, with 12 bases between. The length of the CDR3 is 12 residues. Germline assignment: CDR1 ENHRY and CDR2 SYGVKD. This chain's CDR3 is CAISQVDGEQFF. CDR3 sequence (DNA): TGTGCCATCAGTCAAGTCGACGGGGAGCAGTTCTTC.

This chain connects TRBV18 to TRBJ1-5; the D gene is possibly TRBD1 (6 bases). Germline CDR1 reads KGHSH; CDR2 reads LQKENI. The CDR3 totals 15 residues. The ends were cut back, 0 bases at V and 6 bases at J, with 12 bases in the middle. CDR3 residues: CASSPPEGGSQPQHF. CDR3 coding DNA: TGTGCCAGCTCACCACCGGAGGGGGGGAGTCAGCCCCAGCATTTT.

The genes are TRBV7-9 and TRBJ2-3; D is uncertain. Trimming removed 3 bases from V and 4 bases from J, with 5 bases in between. The CDR3 spans 12 residues. Germline V gene sequence: CDR1 SEHNR, CDR2 FQNEAQ (reference sequence). Written as DNA, the CDR3 is TGTGCCAGCAGCTTCAGTGCAGATACGCAGTATTTT. Its translation is CASSFSADTQYF.

This chain connects TRBV5-8 to TRBJ2-3; maybe TRBD2 (6 bases). V was pared by 5 bases and J by 0 bases, with 16 bases between. The CDR3 contains 16 residues. Germline V CDR1 and CDR2: SGHTS, YDEGEE. CDR3 coding DNA: TGTGCCAGCAGAAACCCCGGAGGGAGAAGCACAGATACGCAGTATTTT. Amino acid sequence: CASRNPGGRSTDTQYF. Filled out from reference TRBV5-8 and TRBJ2-3, the complete variable domain reads EAGVTQSPTHLIKTRGQQATLRCSPISGHTSVYWYQQALGLGLQFLLWYDEGEERNRGNFPPRFSGRQFPNYSSELNVNALELEDSALYLCASRNPGGRSTDTQYFGPGTRLTVL.

The sample holds a few counts of this clone. The CDR3 region is CASRGASSGNTIYF. CDR3 in DNA: TGTGCCAGCAGGGGCGCTTCCTCTGGAAACACCATATATTTT. The chain carries TRBV28 and TRBJ1-3; D call uncertain. Looked up from germline, CDR1 is MDHEN and CDR2 is SYDVKM. Trimming removed 6 bases at V and 0 bases at J, with 9 bases between. The length of the CDR3 is 14 residues.

This chain links TRBV11-2 with TRBJ1-2; 11 bases map to TRBD1. Germline V gene lookup returns CDR1 SGHAT and CDR2 FQNNGV. The CDR3 is 17 residues long. Germline trimming cut 2 bases from V and 5 bases from J; bases unmatched to any gene: 10. CDR3 coding DNA: TGTGCCAGCAGCTTAATTACGGGGGGACAGGGGGTATATGGCTACACCTTC. Its protein product is CASSLITGGQGVYGYTF.

This chain links TRBV7-7 with TRBJ1-2, with a weak D call TRBD1 (6 bases). CDR3 length equals 15 residues. Germline CDR1 is SSHAT and CDR2 is FNYEAQ (reference sequence). The V end was cut by 5 bases, the J end by 2 bases, with 15 bases between. CDR3 protein: CASSALPTGNYGYTF. CDR3 sequence (DNA): TGTGCCAGCAGCGCCCTTCCCACAGGGAACTATGGCTACACCTTC.

V usage is TRBV28 and J usage is TRBJ1-3; tentative D call: TRBD1 (5 bases). Trimming took 6 bases from V and 2 from J, leaving 17 bases between them. Germline loops: CDR1 MDHEN, CDR2 SYDVKM. The CDR3 is 16 amino acids. The DNA for the CDR3 is TGTGCCAGCAGCCCCTTTGGGGGGAGGCCTGGAAACACCATATATTTT. Its protein is CASSPFGGRPGNTIYF.

Only one count was recorded for this clone. This sequence joins TRBV3-1 (or the pseudogene TRBV3-2) and TRBJ2-7; 10 positions agree with TRBD2. CDR1 LGHDT and CDR2 YNNKEL come from the germline V gene (reference sequence). CDR3 length: 15 residues. After removal of 1 base from V and 9 bases from J, the junction contained 9 bases not matched to a gene. The CDR3 coding sequence is TGTGCCAGCAGCCAAGGGTCTACTAGCGGGAAACGGCAGTACTTC. This codes for CASSQGSTSGKRQYF.

J is TRBJ2-7 and V is TRBV28; TRBD2 is a possible D gene (7 bases). CDR3 length: 14 amino acids. Trimming removed 6 bases at V and 2 bases at J, with 14 bases between. CDR1 MDHEN and CDR2 SYDVKM come from the germline V gene. The CDR3 nucleotides read TGTGCCAGCAGCGTCCCCGGGGGGCCCTACGAGCAGTACTTC. It codes for CASSVPGGPYEQYF.

The chain uses TRBV5-1 and TRBJ1-2; D possibly corresponds to TRBD1 (5 bases). This CDR3 contains 13 residues. The V gene lost 5 bases and the J gene lost 8 bases, with 16 bases spanning the gap. Germline V gene data show CDR1 as SGHRS and CDR2 as YFSETQ. In DNA, the CDR3 is TGCGCCAGCAGTTCTATGGGGCTCTCCGGCTACACCTTC. As protein: CASSSMGLSGYTF.

The chain couples TRBV3-1 (or the pseudogene TRBV3-2) to TRBJ1-2; TRBD1 agrees at 10 bases. Trimming at V came to 7 bases and at J to 4 bases, leaving 6 bases not matched to a gene. The CDR3 runs 14 residues. The germline V gene has CDR1 LGHDT and CDR2 YNNKEL (reference sequence). The CDR3 loop reads CASTNRDRGYGYTF. The CDR3 coding sequence is TGTGCCAGCACCAACCGGGACAGGGGCTATGGCTACACCTTC.

A note on this clone: One end of the junction is discordant with germline, which a read error may explain. This chain links TRBV7-9 with TRBJ1-3; 10 nucleotides agree with TRBD1. CDR1 is SEHNR, CDR2 FQNEAQ, per germline (reference sequence). The CDR3 runs 16 residues. CDR3 DNA sequence: TGTGCCAGCAGCTTAGCGGGTCGGGACAGGGGAACCACCATATATTTT. Translated, it gives CASSLAGRDRGTTIYF.

The chain recombines TRBV30 with TRBJ2-1; D gene ambiguous. CDR1 and CDR2 (germline): GTSNPN, SVGIG (reference sequence). This CDR3 region has 13 residues. CDR3 in DNA: TGTGTCCTGGGCACCGGAACCTACAATGAGCAGTTCTTC. Protein: CVLGTGTYNEQFF.

The chain joins TRBV18 to TRBJ1-1; D remains unclear. The CDR3 extends over 12 amino acids. Per germline, CDR1 KGHSH and CDR2 LQKENI. V was trimmed by 3 bases and J by 3 bases, leaving 5 bases between them. The CDR3 is CASSPSYTEAFF. In DNA form, the CDR3 reads TGTGCCAGCTCACCCTCCTACACTGAAGCTTTCTTT. Full variable domain (outside the CDR3, taken from reference TRBV18 and TRBJ1-1): NAGVMQNPRHLVRRRGQEARLRCSPMKGHSHVYWYRQLPEEGLKFMVYLQKENIIDESGMPKERFSAEFPKEGPSILRIQQVVRGDSAAYFCASSPSYTEAFFGQGTRLTVV.

The chain couples TRBV5-1 to TRBJ2-7; D may be TRBD2 (5 bases). V lost 2 bases and J lost 1, with 10 bases in between. CDR3 size: 14 residues. Germline CDR1 is SGHRS and CDR2 is YFSETQ. The CDR3 DNA follows: TGCGCCAGCAGCTTTGGGGAGAGGTCCTACGAGCAGTACTTC. It specifies CASSFGERSYEQYF.